The source of this T cell receptor beta chain is a study of shared clonotypes between healthy human individuals (TCRdb year 2020). For the wider study: The cohort included three men and two women between 18 and 49 years of age. To estimate repertoire size and how much clonotypes are shared between individuals, the study performed deep sequencing of blood TCR repertoires from a few healthy adults. To increase sequencing depth and limit assay-specific biases, TCR repertoire library preparation and sequencing were carried out by different laboratories using diverse techniques. Between about 0.94 and 8.9 billion PBMCs per donor were obtained by leukapheresis.

General study outcomes and caveats: The small number of donors limited the genetic and exposure-history diversity represented. Based on pairwise subsampling, the degree of clonotype sharing among donors was expected to be affected by sequencing depth. Sampling was restricted to blood, and TCR repertoires in tissues likely differ from the TCR repertoires found in blood.

Comment on this clone: Its antigen target is currently unknown. No base qualities exist here, and no much larger clone lies one base off it.

Using the deep immunoSEQ assay, multiplex PCR amplified TCR CDR3 regions from genomic DNA. Extracted genomic DNA from each cell subset was spread evenly across all wells of several immunoSEQ 96-well plates, with each plate serving as a replicate. For unsorted PBMC, each replicate PCR was loaded with approximately 320 ng genomic DNA, equivalent to 30,000 or so T cell genomes. Unsorted PBMC genomic DNA was sequenced across ten immunoSEQ deep assay plates. Purified libraries were measured with a Qubit 3.0 fluorometer, size-checked on a Bioanalyzer 2100, and measured again with the KAPA Library Quantification kit. A separate single-read 150-cycle Illumina NextSeq 550 flow cell was used to sequence each immunoSEQ 96-well plate. The published analysis was carried out like this. Because the immunoSEQ output included only junctional sequences and no quality scores, the filtering could not be the same as the filtering used for full-length reads. To assign V/J genes and CDR3, sequences were annotated against IMGT germline references using PyIR, a Python wrapper for IgBLAST v1.9. Any read was removed if the V/J assignment was weak (E-value above 1e-6), the CDR3 was missing, or the read contained stop codons, out-of-frame junctions, or ambiguous translated residues. V3J clonotypes were defined by identical inferred V gene, J gene, and CDR3 amino acid sequence. Percentage overlap between repertoires was computed as shared unique clonotypes divided by the size of the smaller repertoire. Richness of each repertoire was evaluated using RTK rarefaction, the Chao1 estimator, and Recon v2.1 estimates of unobserved clonotypes. The clones in this table, taken by TCRdb from immuneACCESS, are in-frame only. Not every clone is retained; where verified, under half of the shortfall comes from an unresolved V gene, and the cause of the rest is unknown. That table gives V, J and clone size, and the DNA gave D and trimming. For this sample the table gives about 470,000 clones, of which roughly 80% were detected only once. The ten largest clones represent around 13% of the sample.

Healthy HIV-negative adults with no recently reported acute infections or vaccinations were included as donors. Every donor was a Caucasian adult living in Nashville, Tennessee, USA. In the unsorted samples, 90 million or so PBMCs were counted, and genomic DNA was extracted using the QIAamp DNA Blood Mini kit. After blood collection by leukapheresis, PBMCs were isolated using Ficoll-Histopaque density gradient centrifugation and then cryopreserved in the vapor phase of liquid nitrogen. The V end loses 5 bases and the J end loses 1 base, and a stretch of 12 bases separates them. Taken from cysteine to phenylalanine, the CDR3 has 15 residues. Just CDR3 DNA is preserved here, 45 bases in frame from base 1. As encoded in the germline V gene, CDR1 is SGHTA while CDR2 is FQGTGA.

This TCR derives from a woman between 40 and 50 years old in good health. Some clones in this sample may be carry-over from other donors' samples. The sequencing sample was made of PBMCs. The chain links TRBV7-3 with TRBJ2-1, with TRBD2 as a weak D call on 6 bases. CDR3 loop: CASSPIAESYNEQFF. The sequenced DNA is TGTGCCAGCAGCCCGATAGCGGAGTCCTACAATGAGCAGTTCTTC.